A selection of T cell receptor beta chains follows, all from one sample in a study of blood T cell repertoires in COVID-19. Clones were read by immunoSEQ multiplex PCR, and TCRdb kept only the in-frame ones, dropping some. The sample shows about 190,000 clones, approximately 78% of them seen only once. The sequencing sample was made of peripheral blood. These receptors all stem from a woman of 80 years or more with active or convalescent COVID-19. The CDR3 runs from the conserved cysteine through the conserved F or W. The order of the fields is J gene, clone size, D gene, V gene, CDR3 protein, CDR3 DNA. The D gene is left open where the match is weak. The listing skips clone size in some rows; elsewhere it reads once, few, many or a size class.

>TRBJ2-7|NA|NA|TRBV28
CASRRNGGGAPYEQYF
TGTGCCAGCAGACGAAACGGCGGTGGTGCCCCCTACGAGCAGTACTTC
>TRBJ2-5|NA|NA|TRBV7-2
CASSLVPRAGGTQYF
TGTGCCAGCAGCTTAGTTCCGCGGGCTGGAGGGACCCAGTACTTC
>TRBJ2-5|NA|NA|TRBV21-1
CASSDLTTGKEETQYF
TGTGCCAGCAGCGACTTAACTACAGGGAAGGAAGAGACCCAGTACTTC
>TRBJ1-2|once|NA|TRBV9
CASSVGGQGPYYGYTF
TGTGCCAGCAGCGTAGGGGGGCAGGGCCCCTACTATGGCTACACCTTC
>TRBJ2-5|NA|TRBD2|TRBV10-3
CATGRELAGVETQYF
TGTGCCACCGGCCGCGAGCTAGCGGGGGTCGAGACCCAGTACTTC
>TRBJ2-3|few|TRBD2|TRBV5-1
CASSGGLAGGHTQYF
TGCGCCAGCAGCGGAGGACTAGCGGGGGGCCATACGCAGTATTTT
>TRBJ2-6|NA|NA|TRBV6-1
CASSAQSVPGANVLTF
TGTGCCAGCAGTGCCCAATCGGTCCCTGGGGCCAACGTCCTGACTTTC
>TRBJ1-2|NA|TRBD1|TRBV2
CASSVELTGNYGYTF
TGTGCCAGCAGCGTAGAATTGACAGGGAACTATGGCTACACCTTC
>TRBJ1-5|once|TRBD1|TRBV5-1
CASSRGQDNHPQHF
TGCGCCAGCAGCCGGGGACAGGATAATCATCCCCAGCATTTT
>TRBJ1-2|NA|TRBD1|TRBV7-2
CASSLGGTGTYGYTF
TGTGCCAGCAGCTTAGGTGGGACAGGGACATATGGCTACACCTTC
>TRBJ2-6|once|TRBD1|TRBV2
CASLSRTGGFGANVLTF
TGTGCCAGCTTAAGTCGGACAGGGGGTTTTGGGGCCAACGTCCTGACTTTC
>TRBJ1-3|NA|TRBD1|TRBV27
CASSTTGSGNTIYF
TGTGCCAGCAGTACGACAGGGTCTGGAAACACCATATATTTT
>TRBJ2-3|few|NA|TRBV11-3
CASSLGPFHTQYF
TGTGCCAGCAGCTTGGGGCCGTTTCATACGCAGTATTTT
>TRBJ2-5|NA|NA|TRBV5-1
CASSTRAGYQETQYF
TGCGCCAGCAGCACCCGGGCGGGGTACCAAGAGACCCAGTACTTC
>TRBJ1-2|NA|NA|TRBV2
CASSVGEVVGYTF
TGTGCCAGCAGTGTGGGGGAGGTAGTGGGCTACACCTTC
>TRBJ1-4|few|NA|TRBV9
CASSGAGFNEKLFF
TGTGCCAGCAGCGGGGCGGGGTTCAATGAAAAACTGTTTTTT
>TRBJ2-3|NA|TRBD2|TRBV6-5
CASSPRGGSDTQYF
TGTGCCAGCAGCCCGCGGGGGGGCTCAGATACGCAGTATTTT
>TRBJ1-1|NA|NA|TRBV9
CASSVDTMNTEAFF
TGTGCCAGCAGCGTAGACACGATGAACACTGAAGCTTTCTTT
>TRBJ2-7|NA|TRBD2|TRBV10-3
CAISATISSGISYEQYF
TGTGCCATCAGTGCGACTATATCTAGCGGGATCTCCTACGAGCAGTACTTC
>TRBJ1-2|NA|TRBD1|TRBV27
CASSLSDRVNYGYTF
TGTGCCAGCAGTTTATCGGACAGGGTGAACTATGGCTACACCTTC
>TRBJ2-1|few|NA|TRBV28
CASSSRRSGLNSYNEQFF
TGTGCCAGCAGTTCCCGACGAAGCGGGCTCAACTCCTACAATGAGCAGTTCTTC
>TRBJ2-1|NA|NA|TRBV6-2/TRBV6-3
CASSYADIPVLYSPSYNEQFF
TGTGCCAGCAGTTACGCGGACATACCCGTTCTTTACAGTCCCTCCTACAATGAGCAGTTCTTC
>TRBJ1-6|NA|NA|TRBV27
CASSLRHSLSSYNSPLHF
TGTGCCAGCAGTTTAAGACACTCCTTAAGCTCCTATAATTCACCCCTCCACTTT
>TRBJ1-1|NA|NA|TRBV18
CASSPPSTGSSEAFF
TGTGCCAGCTCACCCCCGTCCACAGGGAGTTCTGAAGCTTTCTTT
>TRBJ2-7|NA|NA|TRBV10-1
CASKPGQRGEQYF
TGCGCCAGCAAACCGGGACAAAGGGGCGAGCAGTACTTC
>TRBJ1-2|once|NA|TRBV6-5
CASTAGTYYGYTF
TGTGCCAGCACCGCGGGGACGTACTATGGCTACACCTTC
>TRBJ1-5|once|NA|TRBV5-1
CASSLGSGDDQPQHF
TGCGCCAGCAGCTTGGGCTCGGGGGACGATCAGCCCCAGCATTTT
>TRBJ1-1|few|NA|TRBV19
CASSQALEAFF
TGTGCCAGTAGTCAGGCGCTTGAAGCTTTCTTT
>TRBJ1-1|few|NA|TRBV7-9
CASSEVTGYTEAFF
TGTGCCAGCAGCGAGGTGACCGGATACACTGAAGCTTTCTTT
>TRBJ2-5|NA|NA|TRBV2
CASSVFRGKVETQYF
TGTGCCAGCAGTGTCTTCCGGGGTAAGGTTGAGACCCAGTACTTC
>TRBJ2-3|once|TRBD1|TRBV28
CASRRTGVTDTQYF
TGTGCCAGCAGACGGACAGGGGTTACAGATACGCAGTATTTT
>TRBJ1-2|NA|NA|TRBV2
CASSSDSSYYTF
TGTGCCAGCAGCTCAGACAGTTCCTACTACACCTTC
>TRBJ2-5|NA|NA|TRBV5-1
CASCIGQGDQETQYF
TGCGCCAGCTGCATAGGCCAGGGCGACCAAGAGACCCAGTACTTC
>TRBJ2-1|few|NA|TRBV3-1/TRBV3-2
CASSPFRGQFYNEQFF
TGTGCCAGCAGCCCATTTAGGGGACAATTCTACAATGAGCAGTTCTTC
>TRBJ1-5|NA|NA|TRBV10-3
CAISATGARNQPQHF
TGTGCCATCAGTGCGACAGGCGCGCGCAATCAGCCCCAGCATTTT
>TRBJ1-3|few|NA|TRBV28
CASRTAGLGGNTIYF
TGTGCCAGCAGGACCGCGGGACTAGGTGGAAACACCATATATTTT
>TRBJ1-1|NA|TRBD1|TRBV19
CASSTASPGQFIMNTEAFF
TGTGCCAGTAGTACTGCCTCTCCGGGACAGTTTATTATGAACACTGAAGCTTTCTTT